This T cell receptor beta chain was recorded in a study of T cell responses to AZD1222 COVID-19 vaccine. On the study more broadly: Both about-4-week and about-12-week second-dose recipients were combined. Study-level findings and limits: Donors skewed white British and female; clonal diversity was possibly underestimated. The breadth and depth of Spike-specific TCRs increased once two AZD1222 doses had been given.

Turning to this clone: Its specificity is not known.

Germline V gene sequence: CDR1 SGHRS, CDR2 YFSETQ. V gave up 4 bases and J gave up 1 base; unmatched junction bases: 4. The CDR3 contains 16 residues. TCRdb's table, derived via immunoSEQ multiplex PCR, lists solely in-frame clones and lacks some. The sample has 150,000 to 200,000 clones, 80% to 95% seen once. The chain employs TRBV5-1 and TRBJ1-6, with TRBD1 identical over 8 bases. Sample: peripheral blood, taken on day 0 of AZD1222 vaccination. The source of this sequence is an adult in good health. This chain's CDR3 is CASSKGQESYNSPLHF. Written as DNA, the CDR3 is TGCGCCAGCAGCAAGGGACAGGAATCCTATAATTCACCCCTCCACTTT. Looking up the rest from reference TRBV5-1 and TRBJ1-6 gives the full variable domain: KAGVTQTPRYLIKTRGQQVTLSCSPISGHRSVSWYQQTPGQGLQFLFEYFSETQRNKGNFPGRFSGRQFSNSRSEMNVSTLELGDSALYLCASSKGQESYNSPLHFGNGTRLTVT.